The entry below gives a single TCR beta chain sequence along with its context. No antigen is known for it. The assay used deep level. Profiled with immunoSEQ multiplex PCR; TCRdb holds only in-frame clones, not every one. The data show 950,000 to 1,100,000 clones, more than 65% seen once. This record belongs to a study of shared clonotypes between healthy human individuals. Germline CDR1 is MNHEY and CDR2 is SMNVEV (reference sequence). V lost 0 bases, J lost 13 bases, and 16 bases lay in between. The CDR3 spans 14 residues. Study conclusions and caveats: Compared with clonotypes that all four donors shared, non-shared clonotypes had lower generation probabilities. Generally, naive subsets (rather than memory subsets) showed larger estimated richness.

The TCR sequence derives from a man aged 18 to 29 in good health. Specimen: memory CD4+ T cells sorted from blood. The subset here: CD45RA-negative fraction. This chain uses TRBV27 with TRBJ2-4; D perhaps matches TRBD2 (7 bases). DNA for the CDR3: TGTGCCAGCAGTTTATCGGGGGGGGCAGAACGACAGTACTTC. It translates to CASSLSGGAERQYF.